This is a list of T cell receptor beta chains from one sample in a study of CD8 T cells in ankylosing spondylitis. TCRdb fed the 5' RACE reads into MiXCR, producing one record per CDR3 protein. This sample carries 450,000 to 550,000 distinct CDR3 sequences, about 5% of them seen once, and the ten largest clones take approximately 3.5%. The source material was blood, either unsorted or a sorted T cell fraction (not recorded which). The receptors stem from a male donor with ankylosing spondylitis. Both conserved end residues are part of each CDR3. The order of the fields is D gene, J gene, clone size, V gene, CDR3 protein, CDR3 DNA. The D gene is left open where the match is weak. The size field is filled for only some rows; it gives once, few, many or a size class.

.,TRBJ2-2,few,TRBV7-2,CASSLGRNRGRTGELFF,TGTGCCAGCAGCTTAGGTCGTAACCGGGGTAGGACCGGGGAGCTGTTTTTT
.,TRBJ1-1,many,TRBV7-9,CASSAQNTEAFF,TGTGCCAGCAGCGCACAGAACACTGAAGCTTTCTTT
TRBD2,TRBJ2-5,many,TRBV7-9,CASSRSGLETQYF,TGTGCCAGCAGCCGTAGCGGGCTAGAGACCCAGTACTTC
TRBD1,TRBJ1-2,many,TRBV27,CASRTQGAGYGYTF,TGTGCCAGCAGGACACAGGGGGCAGGCTATGGCTACACCTTC
.,TRBJ2-3,many,TRBV24-1,CATSDSTPGTDTQYF,TGTGCCACCAGTGATTCAACCCCCGGGACAGATACGCAGTATTTT
TRBD2,TRBJ2-1,many,TRBV6-4,CASSEIAGGQNEQFF,TGTGCCAGCAGTGAGATAGCGGGAGGGCAAAATGAGCAGTTCTTC
TRBD2,TRBJ2-2,many,TRBV6-5,CASSYLSGRAPGELFF,TGTGCCAGCAGTTACCTTAGCGGGAGGGCCCCCGGGGAGCTGTTTTTT
.,TRBJ1-4,many,TRBV5-6,CASSLRGLFSGKLFF,TGTGCCAGCAGCTTGAGGGGTCTTTTTAGTGGAAAACTGTTTTTT
TRBD2,TRBJ2-1,many,TRBV4-3,CASSQYGASGSLNEQFF,TGCGCCAGCAGCCAATACGGAGCTAGCGGGAGTTTGAATGAGCAGTTCTTC
.,TRBJ1-4,many,TRBV9,CASSVGGQLNEKLFF,TGTGCCAGCAGCGTAGGGGGGCAGCTTAATGAAAAACTGTTTTTT
TRBD2,TRBJ2-3,.,TRBV20-1,CSAPRRELLTDTQYF,TGCAGTGCGCCGAGGCGGGAGCTTCTGACAGATACGCAGTATTTT
.,TRBJ2-7,few,TRBV9,CASSPSGTGLSYEQYF,TGTGCCAGCAGCCCTAGCGGGACAGGCCTCTCCTACGAGCAGTACTTC
.,TRBJ2-7,many,TRBV7-2,CASSSSSVNEQYF,TGTGCCAGCAGCTCCTCCAGCGTAAACGAGCAGTACTTC
TRBD2,TRBJ2-7,many,TRBV20-1,CSAKTSGRVFYEQYF,TGCAGTGCTAAGACTAGCGGGAGGGTTTTCTACGAGCAGTACTTC
TRBD2,TRBJ2-5,many,TRBV20-1,CSARFGLAGRQETQYF,TGCAGTGCCCGATTTGGGCTAGCGGGACGGCAAGAGACCCAGTACTTC
.,TRBJ2-2,.,TRBV10-3,CAIMYRGPRNGGELFF,TGTGCCATCATGTATAGGGGTCCTCGGAATGGCGGGGAGCTGTTTTTT
.,TRBJ2-7,many,TRBV7-8,CASSLQRDSWEYF,TGTGCCAGCAGCTTACAACGGGACTCATGGGAGTACTTC
TRBD2,TRBJ2-7,.,TRBV28,CASSQAGGLDEQYF,TGTGCCAGCAGTCAAGCGGGAGGGCTAGACGAGCAGTACTTC
.,TRBJ2-7,many,TRBV6-1,CASSDRRRGAYEQYF,TGTGCCAGCAGTGACCGGCGGAGGGGAGCCTACGAGCAGTACTTC
.,TRBJ1-2,few,TRBV4-2,CARSHGLDYGYTF,TGTGCCAGGAGCCATGGGCTAGACTATGGCTACACCTTC
TRBD1,TRBJ2-7,many,TRBV12-3/TRBV12-4,CASSRDRGIWEQYF,TGTGCCAGCAGCCGGGACAGGGGGATATGGGAGCAGTACTTC
TRBD2,TRBJ2-3,few,TRBV7-8,CASSLRLAGLDTQYF,TGTGCCAGCAGCTTGAGACTAGCGGGGCTGGATACGCAGTATTTT
.,TRBJ2-7,.,TRBV4-2,CAISPGPYSYEQYF,TGTGCCATCAGCCCCGGACCCTACTCCTACGAGCAGTACTTC
.,TRBJ2-5,many,TRBV10-3,CAIRRDYQETQYF,TGTGCCATCAGGAGGGACTACCAAGAGACCCAGTACTTC
.,TRBJ1-4,many,TRBV12-3/TRBV12-4,CASSLGGLPNEKLFF,TGTGCCAGCAGTTTAGGGGGGCTTCCGAATGAAAAACTGTTTTTT
TRBD1,TRBJ2-7,many,TRBV10-3,CAISDVGTGYDEQYF,TGTGCCATCAGTGATGTCGGGACAGGGTATGACGAGCAGTACTTC
TRBD2,TRBJ2-1,few,TRBV7-6,CASSFRTSGPNEQFF,TGTGCCAGCAGCTTCAGGACTAGCGGTCCCAATGAGCAGTTCTTC
.,TRBJ2-3,many,TRBV7-6,CASSLSGNADTQYF,TGTGCCAGCAGCTTATCCGGGAACGCAGATACGCAGTATTTT
.,TRBJ1-2,many,TRBV20-1,CSARDRRGKARGYTF,TGCAGTGCTAGAGATCGAAGGGGGAAGGCTCGGGGCTACACCTTC
.,TRBJ2-2,many,TRBV7-9,CATFVGLNTGELFF,TGTGCCACTTTCGTGGGTTTGAACACCGGGGAGCTGTTTTTT
.,TRBJ1-6,many,TRBV4-2,CASSQVEVENNSPLHF,TGTGCCAGCAGCCAAGTCGAGGTGGAAAATAATTCACCCCTCCACTTT
.,TRBJ2-6,few,TRBV12-3/TRBV12-4,CASSGAGATGANVLTF,TGTGCCAGCAGTGGCGCGGGGGCGACAGGGGCCAACGTCCTGACTTTC
.,TRBJ2-3,many,TRBV29-1,CSVDEWERDTQYF,TGCAGCGTTGACGAGTGGGAGAGGGATACGCAGTATTTT
.,TRBJ2-1,many,TRBV29-1,CSVVQGSYNEQFF,TGCAGCGTCGTACAGGGATCCTACAATGAGCAGTTCTTC
.,TRBJ2-2,.,TRBV12-3/TRBV12-4,CASSEVWAGVWSGELFF,TGTGCCAGCAGTGAAGTCTGGGCAGGGGTATGGAGCGGGGAGCTGTTTTTT
TRBD1,TRBJ2-7,many,TRBV15,CATRGTGKDEQYF,TGTGCCACCCGAGGGACAGGGAAGGACGAGCAGTACTTC
.,TRBJ2-2,many,TRBV27,CASRMGRDTGELFF,TGTGCCAGCAGGATGGGTCGAGACACCGGGGAGCTGTTTTTT
.,TRBJ2-5,many,TRBV20-1,CSAREQYPRWGTQYF,TGCAGTGCTAGAGAACAGTACCCCCGCTGGGGGACCCAGTACTTC
.,TRBJ1-2,.,TRBV19,CASSTQQGNYGYTF,TGTGCCAGTAGCACCCAACAGGGAAACTATGGCTACACCTTC
.,TRBJ2-7,many,TRBV20-1,CSAWGGLKGSYEQYF,TGCAGTGCTTGGGGAGGACTAAAAGGCTCCTACGAGCAGTACTTC
.,TRBJ2-6,.,TRBV5-1,CASSSDEGGAGANVLTF,TGCGCCAGCAGCTCCGATGAGGGCGGAGCTGGGGCCAACGTCCTGACTTTC
.,TRBJ1-1,many,TRBV10-3,CAISDRGGQGTEAFF,TGTGCCATCAGTGATAGGGGGGGCCAAGGCACTGAAGCTTTCTTT
.,TRBJ1-4,many,TRBV7-8,CASSLGSGGREKLFF,TGTGCCAGCAGCTTAGGGTCCGGGGGCCGTGAAAAACTGTTTTTT
.,TRBJ2-2,many,TRBV18,CASFYQLNTGELFF,TGTGCCAGCTTCTACCAACTGAACACCGGGGAGCTGTTTTTT
.,TRBJ1-6,many,TRBV10-3,CASRSSYNSPLHF,TGTGCCTCTCGGAGCTCCTATAATTCACCCCTCCACTTT